Shown below are 29 T cell receptor beta chains from a single sample sequenced in a study of immune characterization of retroperitoneal liposarcoma. TCRdb re-derived calls from the PCR reads in MiXCR, one entry per CDR3 protein. The sample consists of about 10,000 distinct CDR3 sequences, about a quarter of them appearing once. Sequenced input: tumor tissue. These TCRs come from a female donor with retroperitoneal liposarcoma.

The genes are TRBV6-5 and TRBJ2-5; 14 nucleotides line up with TRBD2. With 5 bases clipped from V and 2 bases from J, the junction kept 1 base outside the gene matches. This CDR3 spans 15 amino acids. Germline CDR1 MNHEY, CDR2 SVGAGI. CDR3 residues: CASSRLAGGQETQYF. Written as DNA, the CDR3 is TGTGCCAGCAGTCGACTAGCGGGGGGGCAAGAGACCCAGTACTTC.

This clonotype was recorded many times. V usage is TRBV7-3 and J usage is TRBJ1-1; the D gene is possibly TRBD1 (6 bases). The CDR3 length is 13 residues. V was cut by 10 bases and J by 0 bases, with 12 bases left in between. Per germline, CDR1 SGHTA and CDR2 FQGTGA. In DNA, the CDR3 is TGTGCCACCTCCAGGGACATGAACACTGAAGCTTTCTTT. This sequence encodes CATSRDMNTEAFF.

This clonotype is labeled as medium-sized (0.01 to 0.1%). One end of the junction fails to match germline, which may point to a read error. The chain couples TRBV6-6 to TRBJ2-1, with 10 bases aligning to TRBD2. The end of the DNA fits TRBJ2-7 better, so the J call may be wrong. Germline lookup yields CDR1 MNHNY and CDR2 SVGAGI (reference sequence). The CDR3 has 16 amino acids. The DNA for the CDR3 is TGTGCCAGCAGTGACTCGAGCGGGGGGGCCTACAATGAGCAGTACTTC. This sequence encodes CASSDSSGGAYNEQYF.

The rearrangement joins TRBV27 to TRBJ1-4, with D uncertain. V dropped 1 base and J dropped 8 bases, with 14 bases sitting between them. The germline V gene encodes CDR1 MNHEY and CDR2 SMNVEV (reference sequence). There are 15 residues in the CDR3. The CDR3 DNA is TGTGCCAGCAGTTTATTGGCTCCCGAAGGCGAAAAACTGTTTTTT. Translated, it gives CASSLLAPEGEKLFF. Full variable domain (remainder filled in from reference TRBV27 and TRBJ1-4): EAQVTQNPRYLITVTGKKLTVTCSQNMNHEYMSWYRQDPGLGLRQIYYSMNVEVTDKGDVPEGYKVSRKEKRNFPLILESPSPNQTSLYFCASSLLAPEGEKLFFGSGTQLSVL.

This clonotype was counted a single time. The V and J genes are TRBV10-1 and TRBJ2-6; the D is unclear. CDR3 length: 9 residues. The germline V and J ends were trimmed by 0 bases and 19 bases, with 4 bases remaining between them. CDR1 WNHNN and CDR2 SYGVQD come from the germline V gene (reference sequence). CDR3 in DNA: TGCGCCAGCAGTGAGTCGTATACTTTC. Translation: CASSESYTF.

This clonotype was recorded a few times. CDR3 protein: CASSMSGDAKNIQFF. CDR3 sequence (DNA): TGTGCCAGCAGTATGAGCGGGGATGCCAAAAACATTCAGTTCTTC. The V call is TRBV6-1, the J call TRBJ2-4; 7 bases agree with TRBD2. The closer fit of TRBJ2-1 to the DNA end suggests the J call may be wrong. CDR1 MNHNS and CDR2 SASEGT come from the germline V gene. CDR3 size: 15 residues.

This chain connects TRBV6-6 to TRBJ2-2, with D possibly being TRBD1 (6 bases). Germline V gives CDR1 MNHNY, CDR2 SVGAGI (reference sequence). V gave up 2 bases and J gave up 1 base, with 11 bases separating them. The CDR3 sequence is 16 residues long. CDR3 sequence reads: CASSYTMTGNTGELFF. CDR3 DNA: TGTGCCAGCAGTTACACCATGACAGGGAACACCGGGGAGCTGTTTTTT.

This clonotype was seen a few times. The chain carries TRBV7-8 and TRBJ1-6, with D maybe TRBD1 (6 bases). Germline assignment: CDR1 SGHVS and CDR2 FQNEAQ. The CDR3 is 15 residues long. V was trimmed by 4 bases and J by 3 bases, leaving 10 bases between them. The CDR3 region has the DNA TGTGCCAGCAGCTCGCAAGGGGGCTATAATTCACCCCTCCACTTT. It translates to CASSSQGGYNSPLHF.

In this sample, this clonotype turned up a few times. J is TRBJ2-3 and V is TRBV4-1; tentatively, D is TRBD2 (5 bases). The germline gives CDR1 MGHRA, CDR2 YSYEKL. CDR3 size: 15 residues. Trimming stripped 4 bases from V and 3 bases from J, with 14 bases between. CDR3 coding DNA: TGCGCCAGCAGCCCTCTCGGGATGTCTACAGATACGCAGTATTTT. Protein sequence: CASSPLGMSTDTQYF.

This clonotype was counted a few times. The CDR3 is CASSYSWTGVYEQYF. CDR3 nucleotide sequence: TGTGCCAGCAGTTACTCCTGGACAGGGGTCTACGAGCAGTACTTC. V usage is TRBV6-6 and J usage is TRBJ2-1; 9 bases are a match to TRBD1. The J call is doubtful: the DNA matches TRBJ2-7 better. Germline V gene data show CDR1 as MNHNY and CDR2 as SVGAGI (reference sequence). This CDR3 region has 15 residues.

The V call is TRBV6-8, the J call TRBJ2-3; the D gene could be TRBD1 or TRBD2 (5 bases each). TRBJ2-1 explains the end of the DNA better; the J call may be wrong. The CDR3 loop spans 14 amino acids. CDR1 and CDR2 from the germline V gene are MNHGY and SAAAGT. Here the CDR3 DNA reads TGTGCCAGCAGTTCCGGGGCGTTTCAAGAGACCCAGTTCTTC. This codes for CASSSGAFQETQFF.

This clonotype has a handful of counts. The chain recombines TRBV6-6 with TRBJ2-1; D may be TRBD1 or TRBD2 (5 bases each). The CDR3 runs to 14 residues. Germline V gene lookup returns CDR1 MNHNY and CDR2 SVGAGI (reference sequence). V lost 7 bases and J 4 bases, leaving 14 bases between the germline ends. The CDR3 sequence: CASTRRDGYNEQFF. The CDR3 coding sequence is TGTGCCAGCACCCGCCGGGACGGATACAATGAGCAGTTCTTC.

By share, this clonotype ranks as medium-sized. The V gene is TRBV7-2, the J gene TRBJ2-1; TRBD2 might be the D (7 bases). The germline V and J ends were trimmed by 5 bases and 4 bases, with 21 bases remaining between them. Germline CDR1 reads SGHTA; CDR2 reads FQGNSA. There are 17 residues in the CDR3. The CDR3 region has the DNA TGTGCCAGCAGCCCAGCCCCCCAGGGGAGGGGATACAATGAGCAGTTCTTC. Amino acid sequence: CASSPAPQGRGYNEQFF.

This rearrangement joins TRBV11-1 to TRBJ2-2; D remains ambiguous. Trimming removed 2 bases at V and 4 bases at J, with 8 bases between. CDR3 length: 14 amino acids. Germline lookup yields CDR1 SGHAT and CDR2 FQDESV (reference sequence). This chain's CDR3 is CASSLSLGTGELFF. In nucleotides, the CDR3 is TGTGCCAGCAGCTTATCTTTGGGCACCGGGGAGCTGTTTTTT.

The rearrangement uses TRBV5-1 and TRBJ1-1; D is unresolved. Trimming removed 4 bases at V and 4 bases at J, with 17 bases between. Germline-derived CDR1 and CDR2 are SGHRS and YFSETQ. The length of the CDR3 is 15 residues. CDR3 amino acids: CASSEGSRDGTEAFF. CDR3 DNA: TGCGCCAGCAGCGAAGGGAGCCGCGATGGCACTGAAGCTTTCTTT.

Worth noting for this clonotype: Mismatch with germline at one junction end may stem from a read error. In nucleotides, the CDR3 is TGTGCCAGCAGCCTCCAAGAGACCCAGTTATTC. Translated: CASSLQETQLF. The chain links TRBV7-3 to TRBJ2-5; D is ambiguous. This CDR3 is 11 amino acids long. Germline lookup yields CDR1 SGHTA and CDR2 FQGTGA. The full variable domain, its missing parts supplied by reference TRBV7-3 and TRBJ2-5, is GAGVSQTPSNKVTEKGKYVELRCDPISGHTALYWYRQSLGQGPEFLIYFQGTGAADDSGLPNDRFFAVRPEGSVSTLKIQRTERGDSAVYLCASSLQETQLFGPGTRLLVL.

This clonotype was detected a few times. V gene TRBV7-2 combines with J gene TRBJ2-3; D possibly corresponds to TRBD2 (6 bases). Germline lookup yields CDR1 SGHTA and CDR2 FQGNSA. The CDR3 is 14 residues long. V was clipped by 7 bases and J by 5 bases, with 16 bases between them. As DNA, the CDR3 is TGTGCCAGCACCTTTAGCGGAGGCGTAGATACGCAGTATTTT. It yields the protein CASTFSGGVDTQYF.

In its sample, this clonotype was seen a few times. The V and J genes are TRBV6-1 and TRBJ1-1; D unclear. From germline, CDR1 is MNHNS and CDR2 SASEGT. The V gene lost 9 bases and the J gene lost 3 bases, with 17 bases spanning the gap. The CDR3 extends over 14 amino acids. CDR3 DNA: TGTGCCAGTCTTGCTAGAGGGTTGGACACTGAAGCTTTCTTT. Translating gives CASLARGLDTEAFF.

This clonotype was seen at least ten times. This sequence joins TRBV11-2 and TRBJ2-5; 8 bases line up with TRBD2. Losses at the gene ends were 3 bases for V and 11 bases for J; bases not matched to a gene: 23. The CDR3 consists of 18 residues. The germline CDR1 and CDR2 sequences are SGHAT and FQNNGV. The CDR3 protein is CASSFPGFGREGQNEQYF. The CDR3 DNA is TGTGCCAGCAGCTTTCCAGGTTTCGGGAGGGAAGGTCAGAATGAGCAGTACTTC.

Concerning this clonotype itself: Since the CDR3 does not end with the conserved phenylalanine or tryptophan, this likely comes from a read error. The DNA is omitted, as the CDR3 cannot be located on it reliably, and the CDR3 follows TCRdb's listing. The chain carries TRBV6-6 and TRBJ1-1. CDR1 and CDR2 from the germline V gene are MNHNY and SVGAGI (reference sequence). The CDR3 is 19 amino acids long, termini counted. CDR3 sequence: CASSYPGLAGAKRPSTSGQ.

The chain carries TRBV11-1 and TRBJ2-4, with a weak D call TRBD1 (6 bases). V was pared by 5 bases and J by 13 bases, with 21 bases between. Germline V gene lookup returns CDR1 SGHAT and CDR2 FQDESV (reference sequence). CDR3 size: 14 residues. In DNA form, the CDR3 reads TGTGCCAGCAGCCCCCTGGGGGCCGTGGGGGAGCAGTACTTC. It translates to CASSPLGAVGEQYF.

The chain joins TRBV6-5 to TRBJ2-5; D remains unclear. The J call may be wrong; the DNA end is better matched by TRBJ2-1. CDR3 length: 12 amino acids. The germline gives CDR1 MNHEY, CDR2 SVGAGI. The DNA of the CDR3 is TGTGCCAGCAGTTACCTTGGAAATGAGCAGTTCTTC. Amino acids: CASSYLGNEQFF.

The chain carries TRBV12-3 or TRBV12-4 and TRBJ1-1, with D possibly being TRBD1 (6 bases). V lost 5 bases to trimming and J lost 1 base, with 11 bases between them. The CDR3 extends over 14 amino acids. The CDR3 region is CASSLRDTNTEAFF. DNA for the CDR3: TGTGCCAGCAGTCTCCGGGACACGAACACTGAAGCTTTCTTT.

The J gene is TRBJ2-1, the V gene TRBV11-3, with D perhaps matching TRBD1 (6 bases). The assigned J gene may be wrong: the sequence end matches TRBJ2-7 better. CDR3 size: 15 residues. Looked up from germline, CDR1 is SGHNT and CDR2 is YENEEA. CDR3 sequence (DNA): TGTGCCAGCAGCTTGGGACATCAGGGGTCCAATGAGCAGTACTTC. Translating it yields CASSLGHQGSNEQYF.

This clonotype rates as medium-sized (0.01 to 0.1%). The rearrangement joins TRBV11-3 to TRBJ2-1; D is ambiguous. V was clipped by 5 bases and J by 7 bases, with 12 bases between them. The CDR3 contains 13 residues. Germline loops: CDR1 SGHNT, CDR2 YENEEA. The CDR3 is CASSPTVRNEQFF. The CDR3 nucleotides are TGTGCCAGCAGCCCAACTGTCAGGAATGAGCAGTTCTTC.

This clonotype was detected only a few times. The chain carries TRBV12-3 or TRBV12-4 and TRBJ2-3; 8 bases line up with TRBD1. The CDR3 is 17 residues long. V dropped 6 bases and J dropped 0; count of bases not matched to a gene: 11. The CDR3 is CASSLRTGTGSTDTQYF. The CDR3 DNA sequence: TGTGCCAGCAGCCTGAGAACCGGGACAGGTAGCACAGATACGCAGTATTTT.

This clonotype was detected only a few times. The chain has TRBV11-2 and TRBJ2-5; the D gene could be TRBD1 or TRBD2 (5 bases each). The J call may be in error: the DNA end matches TRBJ2-7 better. In germline, CDR1 is SGHAT, CDR2 FQNNGV. CDR3 size: 15 residues. DNA of the CDR3: TGTGCCAGCAGGGCTCCGGGACGCAACTCCTACGAGCAGTACTTC. Residues: CASRAPGRNSYEQYF.

This clonotype was seen ten or more times. The chain employs TRBV7-3 and TRBJ2-1, with D possibly being TRBD1 (5 bases). Trimming removed 5 bases from V and 14 bases from J, with 19 bases in between. CDR1 and CDR2 from the germline V gene are SGHTA and FQGTGA. The CDR3 totals 13 residues. CDR3 sequence reads: CASSLRTDTREFF. DNA of the CDR3: TGTGCCAGCAGCCTACGGACGGATACCAGGGAGTTCTTC.

This clonotype was seen ten or more times. This chain connects TRBV27 to TRBJ2-3; D possibly corresponds to TRBD2 (5 bases). The CDR3 totals 15 residues. Trimming cost V 6 bases and J 4 bases, with 17 bases left between them. CDR1 and CDR2 (germline): MNHEY, SMNVEV (reference sequence). The CDR3: CASRGLGIGADTQYF. The DNA for the CDR3 is TGTGCCAGCAGAGGGCTGGGGATCGGGGCAGATACGCAGTATTTT.